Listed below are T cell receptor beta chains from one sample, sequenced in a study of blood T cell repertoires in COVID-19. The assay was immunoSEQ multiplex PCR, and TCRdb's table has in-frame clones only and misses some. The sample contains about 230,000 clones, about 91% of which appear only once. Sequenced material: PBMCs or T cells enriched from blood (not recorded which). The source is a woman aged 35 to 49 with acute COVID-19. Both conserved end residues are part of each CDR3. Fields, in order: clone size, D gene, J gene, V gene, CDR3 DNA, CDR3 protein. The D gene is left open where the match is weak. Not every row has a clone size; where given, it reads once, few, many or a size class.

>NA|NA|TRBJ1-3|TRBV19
TGTGCCAGTAGTTTCAGACAGACCTCTGGAAACACCATATATTTT
CASSFRQTSGNTIYF
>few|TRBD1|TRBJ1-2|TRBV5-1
TGCGCCAGCAGCCCCCGGACAGGGAATGGCTACACCTTC
CASSPRTGNGYTF
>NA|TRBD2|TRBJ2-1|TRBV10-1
TGCGCCAGCAGTAGAGCCCTAGCGGGAGGCTACAATGAGCAGTTCTTC
CASSRALAGGYNEQFF
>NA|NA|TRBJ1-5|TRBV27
TGTGCCAGCCGGGGTCTTAGCAATCAGCCCCAGCATTTT
CASRGLSNQPQHF
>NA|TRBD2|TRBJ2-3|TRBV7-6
TGTGCCAGCAGCTTAGGGGCTAGCGGCCCCACAGATACGCAGTATTTT
CASSLGASGPTDTQYF
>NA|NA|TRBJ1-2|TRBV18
TGTGCCAGCTCACCCCTGGAGACAGAGAGTCGCTACACCTTC
CASSPLETESRYTF
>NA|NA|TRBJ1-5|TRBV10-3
TGTGCCATCAGTGAGGATGGGGGAGGCAGCAATCAGCCCCAGCATTTT
CAISEDGGGSNQPQHF
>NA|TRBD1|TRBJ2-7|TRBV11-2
TGTGCCAGCAGCTTATCGGGACAGGGTTCCTTCGAGCAGTACTTC
CASSLSGQGSFEQYF
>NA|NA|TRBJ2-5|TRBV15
TGTGCCACCAGCAGAGATGGGGCAAAGACCCAGTACTTC
CATSRDGAKTQYF
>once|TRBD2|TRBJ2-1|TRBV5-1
TGCGCCAGCAGCTTGACTAGCGGGGGCCCCGAGGGTAATGAGCAGTTCTTC
CASSLTSGGPEGNEQFF
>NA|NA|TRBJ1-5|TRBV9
TGTGCCAGCAGTCGAACAGGCCTCAATCAGCCCCAGCATTTT
CASSRTGLNQPQHF
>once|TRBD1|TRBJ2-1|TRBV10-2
TGCGCCAGCATTACGGACAGGGGCGGGAATGAGCAGTTCTTC
CASITDRGGNEQFF
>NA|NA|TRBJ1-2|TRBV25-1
TGTGCCAGCAGTCAGACTAGCAGCTATGGCTACACCTTC
CASSQTSSYGYTF
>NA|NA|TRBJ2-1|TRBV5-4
TGTGCCAGCAGCACGAACAGGGACTACAATGAGCAGTTCTTC
CASSTNRDYNEQFF
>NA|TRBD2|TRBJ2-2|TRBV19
TGTGCCAGTAGTACGGGACTAGCGGCTAACACCGGGGAGCTGTTTTTT
CASSTGLAANTGELFF
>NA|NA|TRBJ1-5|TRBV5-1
TGCGCCAGCAGCTTGGAACCGGGGAATCAGCCCCAGCATTTT
CASSLEPGNQPQHF
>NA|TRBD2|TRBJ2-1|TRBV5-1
TGCGCCAGCAGCTTGGTTTTAACTAGCGGGAACTATGAGCAGTTCTTC
CASSLVLTSGNYEQFF
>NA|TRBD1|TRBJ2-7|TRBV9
TGTGCCAGCAGCGCCGCTCCAGGGGGCTACGAGCAGTACTTC
CASSAAPGGYEQYF
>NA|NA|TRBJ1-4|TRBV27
TGTGCCAGCCGACCTGAGGGTCTCCCTAATGAAAAACTGTTTTTT
CASRPEGLPNEKLFF
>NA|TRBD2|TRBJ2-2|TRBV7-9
TGTGCCAGCAGCCCCAATCTCTCTGGCGGGAGGAACACCGGGGAGCTGTTTTTT
CASSPNLSGGRNTGELFF
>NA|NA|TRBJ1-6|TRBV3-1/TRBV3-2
TGTGCCAGCAGCCAAGACAGGGGAGGGAGATCACCCCTCCACTTT
CASSQDRGGRSPLHF
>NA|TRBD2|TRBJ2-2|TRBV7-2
TGTGCCAGCAGCTTGAGCGGGGGGACCACCGGGGAGCTGTTTTTT
CASSLSGGTTGELFF
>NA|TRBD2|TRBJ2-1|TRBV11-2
TGTGCCAGCAGCTTAGTGAGGCCTAGCGGGGGGGCCTCCCATGAGCAGTTCTTC
CASSLVRPSGGASHEQFF
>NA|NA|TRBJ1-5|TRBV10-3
TGTGCCATCAGTGAGTCCGCAGTTGGTCGACAGCCCCAGCATTTT
CAISESAVGRQPQHF
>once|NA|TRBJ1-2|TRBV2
TGTGCCAGCAGTGGGGGGGTTCACTATGGCTACACCTTC
CASSGGVHYGYTF
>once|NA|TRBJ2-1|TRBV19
TGTGCCAGTAGTATACAGGGGCCCTACTACAATGAGCAGTTCTTC
CASSIQGPYYNEQFF
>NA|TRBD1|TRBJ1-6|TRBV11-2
TGTGCCAGCAGCCGTACAGGGGACAATTCACCCCTCCACTTT
CASSRTGDNSPLHF
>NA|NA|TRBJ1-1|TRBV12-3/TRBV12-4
TGTGCCAGCAGTGCTACGTTGCAGGGGAAAGCTTTCTTT
CASSATLQGKAFF
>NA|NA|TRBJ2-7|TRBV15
TGTGCCACCAGCAGAGATCATAGTAGTTCTCGCTCCTACGAGCAGTACTTC
CATSRDHSSSRSYEQYF